These T cell receptor beta chains were read from a single sample in a study of blood T cell repertoires in COVID-19. Sequencing was performed with immunoSEQ multiplex PCR; in TCRdb, only in-frame clones are kept and a portion is missing. The table has about 200,000 clones, 75% to 90% seen once. The sequenced sample consisted of peripheral blood. These receptors originate from a woman of 80 years or more with COVID-19, enrolled during active disease. The CDR3 runs from the conserved cysteine through the conserved F or W. The D gene is left open where the match is weak. Size values are once, few and many counts, or a class for expanded clones, and some rows have none.

v_call: TRBV9; clone_size: -; d_call: TRBD1; j_call: TRBJ1-4; cdr3_nt: TGTGCCAGCAGCGCCCGCTTTGGACAGGGAACTAATGAAAAACTGTTTTTT; cdr3_aa: CASSARFGQGTNEKLFF
v_call: TRBV7-2; clone_size: -; d_call: TRBD1; j_call: TRBJ1-2; cdr3_nt: TGTGCCAGCAGCTTGGGACAGGGCTATGGCTACACCTTC; cdr3_aa: CASSLGQGYGYTF
v_call: TRBV7-9; clone_size: few; d_call: TRBD2; j_call: TRBJ2-7; cdr3_nt: TGTGCCAGCAGCTTATCGGCTAGCGGATACGAGCAGTACTTC; cdr3_aa: CASSLSASGYEQYF
v_call: TRBV5-8; clone_size: -; d_call: -; j_call: TRBJ1-2; cdr3_nt: TGTGCCAGCAGCCCGGTAGGGGCGAGTAGGGCTAACTATGGCTACACCTTC; cdr3_aa: CASSPVGASRANYGYTF
v_call: TRBV27; clone_size: -; d_call: -; j_call: TRBJ2-5; cdr3_nt: TGTGCCAGCAGTCCACAGGTACACCAAGAGACCCAGTACTTC; cdr3_aa: CASSPQVHQETQYF
v_call: TRBV9; clone_size: -; d_call: -; j_call: TRBJ1-6; cdr3_nt: TGTGCCAGCAGCGTACACCCAGGGGAAAATTCACCCCTCCACTTT; cdr3_aa: CASSVHPGENSPLHF
v_call: TRBV28; clone_size: -; d_call: -; j_call: TRBJ1-3; cdr3_nt: TGTGCCAGCAGTACCTCAGAGGGAGCTGGAAACACCATATATTTT; cdr3_aa: CASSTSEGAGNTIYF
v_call: TRBV5-1; clone_size: -; d_call: TRBD1; j_call: TRBJ2-3; cdr3_nt: TGCGCCAGCCGGGACAGGGCGATCACAGATACGCAGTATTTT; cdr3_aa: CASRDRAITDTQYF
v_call: TRBV6-5; clone_size: -; d_call: TRBD2; j_call: TRBJ2-1; cdr3_nt: TGTGCCAGCAGTACTCCGGGACTAGCGGGGCCTGAGCAGTTCTTC; cdr3_aa: CASSTPGLAGPEQFF
v_call: TRBV7-2; clone_size: -; d_call: TRBD1; j_call: TRBJ1-1; cdr3_nt: TGTGCCAGCAGCACGACAGGGGGGGCTGAAGCTTTCTTT; cdr3_aa: CASSTTGGAEAFF
v_call: TRBV28; clone_size: -; d_call: -; j_call: TRBJ2-3; cdr3_nt: TGTGCCAGCAGTTTACAGGGGCGAGGCACAGATACGCAGTATTTT; cdr3_aa: CASSLQGRGTDTQYF
v_call: TRBV9; clone_size: -; d_call: TRBD2; j_call: TRBJ2-5; cdr3_nt: TGTGCCAGCAGCGTCGCATTAGGACTAGCGGATCAAGAGACCCAGTACTTC; cdr3_aa: CASSVALGLADQETQYF
v_call: TRBV29-1; clone_size: -; d_call: TRBD2; j_call: TRBJ2-1; cdr3_nt: TGCAGCGTTGGTAGCGGGGGGGCCAATGAGCAGTTCTTC; cdr3_aa: CSVGSGGANEQFF
v_call: TRBV7-3; clone_size: -; d_call: TRBD2; j_call: TRBJ2-1; cdr3_nt: TGTGCCAGCAGCTTAACGGCTAGCGGAGACTACAATGAGCAGTTCTTC; cdr3_aa: CASSLTASGDYNEQFF
v_call: TRBV2; clone_size: -; d_call: TRBD2; j_call: TRBJ2-1; cdr3_nt: TGTGCCAGCAAGGGTAGCGGGGGAGGAGAGCAGTTCTTC; cdr3_aa: CASKGSGGGEQFF
v_call: TRBV5-1; clone_size: -; d_call: TRBD1; j_call: TRBJ2-2; cdr3_nt: TGCGCCAGCAGCTCACAACAGGGGGCACCCGGGGAGCTGTTTTTT; cdr3_aa: CASSSQQGAPGELFF
v_call: TRBV3-1/TRBV3-2; clone_size: -; d_call: TRBD1; j_call: TRBJ2-7; cdr3_nt: TGTGCCAGCAGCCCCTTGTCCGGGACAGGGGTAATTCACGAGCAGTACTTC; cdr3_aa: CASSPLSGTGVIHEQYF
v_call: TRBV5-4; clone_size: -; d_call: -; j_call: TRBJ2-5; cdr3_nt: TGTGCCAGCAGCTTACCGGGAGCCCAGAGGGAGACCCAGTACTTC; cdr3_aa: CASSLPGAQRETQYF
v_call: TRBV3-1/TRBV3-2; clone_size: -; d_call: -; j_call: TRBJ2-4; cdr3_nt: TGTGCCAGCAGCCAGCGGGGGCCGGACATTCAGTACTTC; cdr3_aa: CASSQRGPDIQYF
v_call: TRBV7-9; clone_size: -; d_call: -; j_call: TRBJ1-1; cdr3_nt: TGTGCCAGCAGCTCACAAGGTTGGGGGGATGCTTTCTTT; cdr3_aa: CASSSQGWGDAFF
v_call: TRBV20-1; clone_size: -; d_call: -; j_call: TRBJ2-2; cdr3_nt: TGCAGTGCCAGTAAGCCGAACACCGGGGAGCTGTTTTTT; cdr3_aa: CSASKPNTGELFF
v_call: TRBV21-1; clone_size: -; d_call: -; j_call: TRBJ2-5; cdr3_nt: TGTGCCAGCAGCAAAGGGGGGCAGGGGGCGAAACTACCGGAGACCCAGTACTTC; cdr3_aa: CASSKGGQGAKLPETQYF
v_call: TRBV5-1; clone_size: -; d_call: TRBD1; j_call: TRBJ1-4; cdr3_nt: TGCGCCAGCAGTCCTGGACAGGGCGGTGAAAAACTGTTTTTT; cdr3_aa: CASSPGQGGEKLFF
v_call: TRBV27; clone_size: -; d_call: -; j_call: TRBJ2-3; cdr3_nt: TGTGCCAGCAGACCCGGGTCCTCAGATACGCAGTATTTT; cdr3_aa: CASRPGSSDTQYF
v_call: TRBV5-1; clone_size: -; d_call: -; j_call: TRBJ1-2; cdr3_nt: TGCGCCAGCAGCTTGGTATTGGGAGCCGGGGGCTACACCTTC; cdr3_aa: CASSLVLGAGGYTF
v_call: TRBV3-1/TRBV3-2; clone_size: -; d_call: -; j_call: TRBJ1-6; cdr3_nt: TGTGCCAGCAGCCAAAACAGTAATTCACCCCTCCACTTT; cdr3_aa: CASSQNSNSPLHF
v_call: TRBV9; clone_size: -; d_call: TRBD2; j_call: TRBJ2-3; cdr3_nt: TGTGCCAGCAGCGTAGGATCTAGCGGGGGGGCCGGCACAGATACGCAGTATTTT; cdr3_aa: CASSVGSSGGAGTDTQYF
v_call: TRBV6-5; clone_size: few; d_call: -; j_call: TRBJ1-1; cdr3_nt: TGTGCCAGCAGCGTCAAATCGGAGGTCGGGCTGGCTTTCTTT; cdr3_aa: CASSVKSEVGLAFF
v_call: TRBV2; clone_size: once; d_call: TRBD1; j_call: TRBJ1-2; cdr3_nt: TGTGCCAGCAGTCCCGAGACAGGGATAGGCTATGGCTACACCTTC; cdr3_aa: CASSPETGIGYGYTF
v_call: TRBV28; clone_size: -; d_call: TRBD2; j_call: TRBJ2-3; cdr3_nt: TGTGCCAGCAGTTTACTAGCGGGAGGGCAAGATACGCAGTATTTT; cdr3_aa: CASSLLAGGQDTQYF
v_call: TRBV6-5; clone_size: -; d_call: TRBD1; j_call: TRBJ1-2; cdr3_nt: TGTGCCAGCAGTTACTCGGGGGACAGGGATGGCTACACCTTC; cdr3_aa: CASSYSGDRDGYTF
v_call: TRBV2; clone_size: -; d_call: TRBD2; j_call: TRBJ2-3; cdr3_nt: TGTGCCAGCTGGCTTCGCGGGGGGGGAGAAGATACGCAGTATTTT; cdr3_aa: CASWLRGGGEDTQYF
v_call: TRBV14; clone_size: -; d_call: TRBD1; j_call: TRBJ1-2; cdr3_nt: TGTGCCAGCAGCCAAGATCAAGGGACAGGCGACCTTTATGGCTACACCTTC; cdr3_aa: CASSQDQGTGDLYGYTF
v_call: TRBV5-1; clone_size: -; d_call: TRBD1; j_call: TRBJ1-1; cdr3_nt: TGCGCCAGCAGCCCTAACAGGGGCTCAACCGAAGCTTTCTTT; cdr3_aa: CASSPNRGSTEAFF
v_call: TRBV28; clone_size: -; d_call: -; j_call: TRBJ2-7; cdr3_nt: TGTGCCAGCAGCGGGATCCCCTGGGAGCAGTACTTC; cdr3_aa: CASSGIPWEQYF
v_call: TRBV19; clone_size: -; d_call: TRBD1; j_call: TRBJ1-2; cdr3_nt: TGTGCCAGTAGTATACCTCGGACAGGGAGGAACCTCCTCTTGTATTTC; cdr3_aa: CASSIPRTGRNLLLYF
v_call: TRBV28; clone_size: -; d_call: -; j_call: TRBJ2-7; cdr3_nt: TGTGCCAGCAGTTTGGGCGGGACCTACGAGCAGTACTTC; cdr3_aa: CASSLGGTYEQYF
v_call: TRBV11-3; clone_size: once; d_call: -; j_call: TRBJ1-1; cdr3_nt: TGTGCCAGCTCTAAAGCAGGGTTGAACACTGAAGCTTTCTTT; cdr3_aa: CASSKAGLNTEAFF
v_call: TRBV18; clone_size: -; d_call: -; j_call: TRBJ1-1; cdr3_nt: TGTGCCAGCTCTCCTACCCTGAACACTGAAGCTTTCTTT; cdr3_aa: CASSPTLNTEAFF
v_call: TRBV9; clone_size: -; d_call: -; j_call: TRBJ2-1; cdr3_nt: TGTGCCAGCAGCGTCGCTAGCATAGATGAGCAGTTCTTC; cdr3_aa: CASSVASIDEQFF
v_call: TRBV6-2/TRBV6-3; clone_size: -; d_call: -; j_call: TRBJ2-7; cdr3_nt: TGTGCCAGCAGTTACGAAATGGGGAGAAGCTACGAGCAGTACTTC; cdr3_aa: CASSYEMGRSYEQYF
v_call: TRBV6-6; clone_size: -; d_call: TRBD2; j_call: TRBJ2-4; cdr3_nt: TGTGCCAGCAGTTACAGCGGGGGGGCCCAAGACATTCAGTACTTC; cdr3_aa: CASSYSGGAQDIQYF
v_call: TRBV27; clone_size: -; d_call: TRBD1; j_call: TRBJ2-1; cdr3_nt: TGTGCCAGCAGTTTCCAGGGGGCCTACAATGAGCAGTTCTTC; cdr3_aa: CASSFQGAYNEQFF
v_call: TRBV6-6; clone_size: -; d_call: TRBD2; j_call: TRBJ2-7; cdr3_nt: TGTGCCAGCAGTTACGTAGGGGCTAGCGGAGGCGAGCAGTACTTC; cdr3_aa: CASSYVGASGGEQYF
v_call: TRBV29-1; clone_size: -; d_call: -; j_call: TRBJ2-7; cdr3_nt: TGCAGCGCCAAATTCGGCTACGAGCAGTACTTC; cdr3_aa: CSAKFGYEQYF
v_call: TRBV4-2; clone_size: -; d_call: TRBD2; j_call: TRBJ2-3; cdr3_nt: TGTGCCAGCAGCCAAATAGCGGGAGTAGGAGATACGCAGTATTTT; cdr3_aa: CASSQIAGVGDTQYF
v_call: TRBV7-9; clone_size: -; d_call: TRBD1; j_call: TRBJ1-1; cdr3_nt: TGTGCCAGCAGCTTAAGGACAGGGCCGGGGACTGAAGCTTTCTTT; cdr3_aa: CASSLRTGPGTEAFF
v_call: TRBV28; clone_size: -; d_call: -; j_call: TRBJ1-1; cdr3_nt: TGTGCCAGCAGTCCCCTCACTGCTGAAGCTTTCTTT; cdr3_aa: CASSPLTAEAFF
v_call: TRBV15; clone_size: -; d_call: TRBD2; j_call: TRBJ2-4; cdr3_nt: TGTGCCACCAGCACGGGGGAGGGAAACATTCAGTACTTC; cdr3_aa: CATSTGEGNIQYF
v_call: TRBV15; clone_size: -; d_call: -; j_call: TRBJ1-1; cdr3_nt: TGTGCCACCAGCTCCCAAAAGGGGGCTGAAGCTTTCTTT; cdr3_aa: CATSSQKGAEAFF
v_call: TRBV11-3; clone_size: -; d_call: -; j_call: TRBJ2-1; cdr3_nt: TGTGCCAGCAGCTATGGGACTTTGACATACAATGAGCAGTTCTTC; cdr3_aa: CASSYGTLTYNEQFF
v_call: TRBV24-1; clone_size: -; d_call: TRBD2; j_call: TRBJ2-3; cdr3_nt: TGTGCCACCAGTGATCCGGGACTAGGATTCGCCGGCGATACGCAGTATTTT; cdr3_aa: CATSDPGLGFAGDTQYF
v_call: TRBV18; clone_size: -; d_call: -; j_call: TRBJ1-1; cdr3_nt: TGTGCCAGCTCACCCGGGAACACTGAAGCTTTCTTT; cdr3_aa: CASSPGNTEAFF
v_call: TRBV9; clone_size: -; d_call: -; j_call: TRBJ2-5; cdr3_nt: TGTGCCAGCAGCGCGACGTCCGGGACAAAACAAGAGACCCAGTACTTC; cdr3_aa: CASSATSGTKQETQYF
v_call: TRBV30; clone_size: -; d_call: TRBD1; j_call: TRBJ1-1; cdr3_nt: TGTGCCTGGAGTGTACTGAGGGGGCGAACTGAAGCTTTCTTT; cdr3_aa: CAWSVLRGRTEAFF
v_call: TRBV20-1; clone_size: -; d_call: -; j_call: TRBJ2-3; cdr3_nt: TGCAGTGCTAGTCGGGCGGGAATTAGCACAGATACGCAGTATTTT; cdr3_aa: CSASRAGISTDTQYF
v_call: TRBV5-1; clone_size: -; d_call: -; j_call: TRBJ1-1; cdr3_nt: TGCGCCAGCAGCTTGACAGGGAATAGTAGACAAGCTTTCTTT; cdr3_aa: CASSLTGNSRQAFF